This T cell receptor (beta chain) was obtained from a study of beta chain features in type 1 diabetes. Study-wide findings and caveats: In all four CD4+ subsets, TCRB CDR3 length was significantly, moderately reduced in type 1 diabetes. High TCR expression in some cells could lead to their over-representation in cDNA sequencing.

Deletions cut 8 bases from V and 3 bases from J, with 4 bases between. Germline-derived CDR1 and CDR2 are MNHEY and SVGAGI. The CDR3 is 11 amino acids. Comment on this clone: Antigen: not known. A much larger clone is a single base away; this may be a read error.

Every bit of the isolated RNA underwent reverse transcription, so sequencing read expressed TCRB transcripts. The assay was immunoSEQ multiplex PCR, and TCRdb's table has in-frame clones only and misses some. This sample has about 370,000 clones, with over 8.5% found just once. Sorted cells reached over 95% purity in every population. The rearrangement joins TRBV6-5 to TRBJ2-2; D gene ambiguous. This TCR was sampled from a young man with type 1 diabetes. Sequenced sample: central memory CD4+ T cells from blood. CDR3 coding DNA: TGTGCCAGCCGCTACACCGGGGAGCTGTTTTTT. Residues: CASRYTGELFF.